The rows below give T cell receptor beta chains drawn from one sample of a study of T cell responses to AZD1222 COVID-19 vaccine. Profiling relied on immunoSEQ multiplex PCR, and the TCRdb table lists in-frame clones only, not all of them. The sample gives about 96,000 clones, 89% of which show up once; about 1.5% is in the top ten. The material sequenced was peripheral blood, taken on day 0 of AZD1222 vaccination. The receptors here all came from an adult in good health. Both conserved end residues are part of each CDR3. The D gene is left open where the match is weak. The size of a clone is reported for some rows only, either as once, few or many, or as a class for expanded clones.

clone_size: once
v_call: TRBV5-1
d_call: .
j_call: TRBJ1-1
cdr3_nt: TGCGCCAGCAGCCTTGTAGCAGGGAACACTGAAGCTTTCTTT
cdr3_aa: CASSLVAGNTEAFF

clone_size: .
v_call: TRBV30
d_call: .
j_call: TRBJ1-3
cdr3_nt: TGTGCCTGGAGACCGGGACGGAGCTCTGGAAACACCATATATTTT
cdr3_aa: CAWRPGRSSGNTIYF

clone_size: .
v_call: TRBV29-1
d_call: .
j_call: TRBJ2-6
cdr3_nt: TGCAGCGTTGAGGACCAAGTCTCTGGGGCCAACGTCCTGACTTTC
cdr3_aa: CSVEDQVSGANVLTF

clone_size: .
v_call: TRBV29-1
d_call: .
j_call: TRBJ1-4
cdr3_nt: TGCAGCGCCCGATCGGGGGGGACTAATGAAAAACTGTTTTTT
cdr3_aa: CSARSGGTNEKLFF

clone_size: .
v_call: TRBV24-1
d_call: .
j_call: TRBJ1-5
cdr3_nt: TGTGCCACCAGTGATGACCGCGGGGAGAATCAGCCCCAGCATTTT
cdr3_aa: CATSDDRGENQPQHF

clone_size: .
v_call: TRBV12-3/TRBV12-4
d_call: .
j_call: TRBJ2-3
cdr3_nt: TGTGCCAGCAGTTTTAGGGATACGCAGTATTTT
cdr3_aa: CASSFRDTQYF

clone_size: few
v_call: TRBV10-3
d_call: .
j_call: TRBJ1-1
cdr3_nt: TGTGCCATCAGGGGGGGAAACGGGAACACTGAAGCTTTCTTT
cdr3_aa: CAIRGGNGNTEAFF

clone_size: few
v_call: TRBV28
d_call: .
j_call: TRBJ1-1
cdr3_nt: TGTGCCAGCAGGGCCGGATGGGTCATGAACACTGAAGCTTTCTTT
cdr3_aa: CASRAGWVMNTEAFF

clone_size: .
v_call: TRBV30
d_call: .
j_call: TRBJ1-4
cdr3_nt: TGTGCCTGGAGTGGAACCACTAATGAAAAACTGTTTTTT
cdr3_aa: CAWSGTTNEKLFF

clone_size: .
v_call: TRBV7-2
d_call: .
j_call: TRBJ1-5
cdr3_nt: TGTGCCAGCAGTCCGACGGGGAGGGGGGCTAGCAATCAGCCCCAGCATTTT
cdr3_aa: CASSPTGRGASNQPQHF

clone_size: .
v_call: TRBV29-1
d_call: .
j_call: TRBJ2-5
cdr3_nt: TGCAGCGTCTGGGGTTGGGGGGACCAAGAGACCCAGTACTTC
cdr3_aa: CSVWGWGDQETQYF

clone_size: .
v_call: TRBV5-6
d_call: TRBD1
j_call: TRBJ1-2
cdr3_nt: TGTGCCAGCAGCCGGGGACAGGGACCCTATGGCTACACCTTC
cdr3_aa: CASSRGQGPYGYTF

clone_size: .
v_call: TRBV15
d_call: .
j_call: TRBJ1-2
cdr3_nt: TGTGCCACCAGCGACGGGCCGAGCTCCGGCTTAACCAACTATGGCTACACCTTC
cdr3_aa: CATSDGPSSGLTNYGYTF

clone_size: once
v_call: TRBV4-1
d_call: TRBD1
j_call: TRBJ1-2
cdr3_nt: TGCGCCAGCAGCCAAGTTAGGGGACAGGGACACTATGGCTACACCTTC
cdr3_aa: CASSQVRGQGHYGYTF

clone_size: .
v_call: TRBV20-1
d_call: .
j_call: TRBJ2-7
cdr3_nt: TGCAGTGCTAACAGGGCTTACGAGCAGTACTTC
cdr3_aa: CSANRAYEQYF

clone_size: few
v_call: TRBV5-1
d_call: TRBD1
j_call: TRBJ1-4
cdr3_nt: TGCGCCAGCAGCGAGGGGGCGACTAATGAAAAACTGTTTTTT
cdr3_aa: CASSEGATNEKLFF

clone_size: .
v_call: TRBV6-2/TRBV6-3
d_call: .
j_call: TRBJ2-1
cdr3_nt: TGTGCCAGCAGTGTCGGAGTCGGGTACAATGAGCAGTTCTTC
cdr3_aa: CASSVGVGYNEQFF

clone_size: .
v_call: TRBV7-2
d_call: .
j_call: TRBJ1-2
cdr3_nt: TGTGCCAGCAGCGCAAGGCGGGTTAACTATGGCTACACCTTC
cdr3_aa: CASSARRVNYGYTF

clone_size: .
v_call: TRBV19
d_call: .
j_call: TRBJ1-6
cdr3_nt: TGTGCCAGTACCCTATCGGGGGGGAGGAATTCACCCCTCCACTTT
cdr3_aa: CASTLSGGRNSPLHF

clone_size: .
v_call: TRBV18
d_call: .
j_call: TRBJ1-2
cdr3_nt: TGTGCCAGCTCACCGGGGCAGGGAATGGATGGCTACACCTTC
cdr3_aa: CASSPGQGMDGYTF

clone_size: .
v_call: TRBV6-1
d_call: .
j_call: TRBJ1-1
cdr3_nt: TGTGCCAGCAGTGAACAGCACGTGAACACTGAAGCTTTCTTT
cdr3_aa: CASSEQHVNTEAFF

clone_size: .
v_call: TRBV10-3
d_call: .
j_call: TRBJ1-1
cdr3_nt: TGTGCCATCAGGACCGGGAGCAACACTGAAGCTTTCTTT
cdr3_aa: CAIRTGSNTEAFF

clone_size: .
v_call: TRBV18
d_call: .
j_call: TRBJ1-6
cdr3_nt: TGTGCCAGCTCACCTACTCTAGGGGGTGTCGAGTCACCCCTCCACTTT
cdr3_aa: CASSPTLGGVESPLHF

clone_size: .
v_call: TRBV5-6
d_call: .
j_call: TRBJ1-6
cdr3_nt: TGTGCCAGCAGCTTGCTGACGGGACTTCGGGATAATTCACCCCTCCACTTT
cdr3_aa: CASSLLTGLRDNSPLHF

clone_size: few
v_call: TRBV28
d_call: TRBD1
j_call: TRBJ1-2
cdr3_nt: TGTGCCAGCAGTTTAAATGCGGGACAGGGGGGTGGCTACACCTTC
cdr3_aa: CASSLNAGQGGGYTF

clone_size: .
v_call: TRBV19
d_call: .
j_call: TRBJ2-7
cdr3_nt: TGTGCCAGTAGTATATTACTAGCAGGCGAGCAGTACTTC
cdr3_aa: CASSILLAGEQYF

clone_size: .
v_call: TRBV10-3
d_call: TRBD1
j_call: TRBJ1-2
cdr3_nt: TGTGCCATCGACCCTGTGGGGACAGGACCTAACTATGGCTACACCTTC
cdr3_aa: CAIDPVGTGPNYGYTF

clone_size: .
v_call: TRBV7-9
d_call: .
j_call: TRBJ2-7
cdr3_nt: TGTGCCACCTCCTTAGAAGCCTACGAGCAGTACTTC
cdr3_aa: CATSLEAYEQYF

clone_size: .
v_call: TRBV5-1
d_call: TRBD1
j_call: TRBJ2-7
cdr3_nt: TGCGCCAGCAGCTTGGGGGGACAGGGCCTATACGAGCAGTACTTC
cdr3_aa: CASSLGGQGLYEQYF

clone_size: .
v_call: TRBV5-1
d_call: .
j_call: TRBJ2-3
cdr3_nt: TGCGCCAGCAGCTTTTCGGTCCCCACAGATACGCAGTATTTT
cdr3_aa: CASSFSVPTDTQYF

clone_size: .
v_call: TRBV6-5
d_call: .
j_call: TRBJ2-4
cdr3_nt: TGTGCCAGCGGTTATCCTGGGGAATACTTC
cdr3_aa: CASGYPGEYF

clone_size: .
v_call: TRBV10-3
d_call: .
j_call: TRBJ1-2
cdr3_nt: TGTGCCATCAGTGACATGGGGAGCTATGGCTACACCTTC
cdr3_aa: CAISDMGSYGYTF

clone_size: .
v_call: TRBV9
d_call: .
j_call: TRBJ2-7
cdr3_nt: TGTGCCAGCAGCGTAGATGGACAGCCCTACGAGCAGTACTTC
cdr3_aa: CASSVDGQPYEQYF

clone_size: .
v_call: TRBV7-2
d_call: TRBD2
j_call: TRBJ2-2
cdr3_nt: TGTGCCAGCATCCGACTAGCGGGTCTAACCGGGGAGCTGTTTTTT
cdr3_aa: CASIRLAGLTGELFF

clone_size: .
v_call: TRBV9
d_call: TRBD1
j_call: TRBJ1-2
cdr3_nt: TGTGCCAGCAGCTCCTCTCTGGGACAGGGGTATGGCTACACCTTC
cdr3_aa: CASSSSLGQGYGYTF

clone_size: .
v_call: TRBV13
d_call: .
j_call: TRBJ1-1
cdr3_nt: TGTGCCAGCACCACCGGGACGAACACTGAAGCTTTCTTT
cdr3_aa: CASTTGTNTEAFF

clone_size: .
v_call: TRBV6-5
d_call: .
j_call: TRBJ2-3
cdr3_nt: TGTGCCAGCAGGCCCAGGGGGGTGGGCGGAGATACGCAGTATTTT
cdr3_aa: CASRPRGVGGDTQYF

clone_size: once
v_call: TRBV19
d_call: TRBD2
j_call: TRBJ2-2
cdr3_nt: TGTGCCAGTACTACCCGGTTGAGCGGGATATCGAACACCGGGGAGCTGTTTTTT
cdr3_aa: CASTTRLSGISNTGELFF

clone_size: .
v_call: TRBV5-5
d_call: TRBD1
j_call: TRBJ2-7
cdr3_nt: TGTGCCAGCAGCTATGACAGGGGGCCGACCTACGAGCAGTACTTC
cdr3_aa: CASSYDRGPTYEQYF

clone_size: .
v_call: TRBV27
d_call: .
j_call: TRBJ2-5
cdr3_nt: TGTGCCAGCACCCCGGCGACGCAGGGGGAGACCCAGTACTTC
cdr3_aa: CASTPATQGETQYF

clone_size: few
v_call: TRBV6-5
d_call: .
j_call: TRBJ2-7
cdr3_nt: TGTGCCAGCAGTTGGGCCCGGGACACCTTCTCCTACGAGCAGTACTTC
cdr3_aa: CASSWARDTFSYEQYF